The 5 T cell receptor beta chains below come from one sample, sequenced in a study of blood T cell repertoires in COVID-19. The method was immunoSEQ multiplex PCR; TCRdb's version includes in-frame clones alone and lacks a portion of them. The sample includes a few hundred thousand clones, roughly four fifths of them seen just once. What was sequenced was PBMCs or T cells enriched from blood (not recorded which). The receptors stem from a woman aged 50 to 65 who had recovered from COVID-19.

The rearrangement links TRBV7-9 to TRBJ2-3; 7 bases are shared with TRBD2. Unmatched junction bases numbered 7, after V lost 0 bases and J lost 1 base. Germline V gives CDR1 SEHNR, CDR2 FQNEAQ (reference sequence). This CDR3 has 17 residues. Written as DNA, the CDR3 is TGTGCCAGCAGCTTAGCGCTAGGTCGGGGGGGCACAGATACGCAGTATTTT. This encodes CASSLALGRGGTDTQYF.

On this clone: A junction end diverges from the germline sequence, so it may reflect a read error. V gene TRBV4-2 combines with J gene TRBJ2-3; 9 bases match TRBD2. The CDR3 contains 11 residues. Germline CDR1 LGHNA, CDR2 YNFKEQ. DNA for the CDR3: TGTGCCAGCAGCCAAGAGGGACTAGCAGTTTTT. Translated, it gives CASSQEGLAVF.

As DNA, the CDR3 is TGTGCCAGCAGCTTTTTAGACGGTACTAACCCGAGCCAGTACTTC. This encodes CASSFLDGTNPSQYF. This chain joins TRBV5-8 and TRBJ2-7; D gene uncertain. CDR1 is SGHTS and CDR2 is YDEGEE in the germline V gene. There are 15 residues in the CDR3. V lost 2 bases, J lost 10 bases, and 22 bases lay in between.

The J gene is TRBJ2-5, the V gene TRBV19, with 7 bases identical to TRBD1. V shed 5 bases and J 0 bases; nucleotides not matched to a gene: 6. This CDR3 has 15 amino acids. The V gene's germline CDR1 is LNHDA and CDR2 SQIVND (reference sequence). In DNA, the CDR3 is TGTGCCAGTAGTGTAACAGGGGCCTACCAAGAGACCCAGTACTTC. Translated: CASSVTGAYQETQYF.

Of note for this clone: Other nucleotide sequences from this sample produce the same CDR3. V is TRBV6-5 and J is TRBJ1-3; tentative D call: TRBD1 (6 bases). V lost 8 bases and J 10 bases, leaving 18 bases between the germline ends. CDR1 and CDR2 (germline): MNHEY, SVGAGI. The CDR3 length is 13 residues. In DNA form, the CDR3 reads TGTGCCAGCGAAGACAGGTTCGAGAATACCATATATTTT. Its translation is CASEDRFENTIYF.